Listed here are 14 T cell receptor beta chains from one sample, sequenced in a study of T cell changes during pregnancy in multiple sclerosis. TCRdb's copy holds only in-frame clones and misses some; the assay was immunoSEQ multiplex PCR. The sample consists of 45,000 to 60,000 clones, roughly nine tenths of them appearing once. The sequenced sample was CD8+ T cells from peripheral blood mononuclear cells, obtained before pregnancy. The receptors here all came from a female donor with multiple sclerosis, enrolled in a pregnancy study.

J is TRBJ1-1 and V is TRBV18; D uncertain. This CDR3 has 14 amino acids. Trimming took off 2 bases at V and 3 bases at J, with 10 bases between the two ends. Germline-derived CDR1 and CDR2 are KGHSH and LQKENI. CDR3 bases: TGTGCCAGCTCACCAGATTCCACGGACACTGAAGCTTTCTTT. It is translated as CASSPDSTDTEAFF.

This clone was seen a single time. The J gene is TRBJ2-3, the V gene TRBV9; D not certain. Germline V gene sequence: CDR1 SGDLS, CDR2 YYNGEE. Trimming removed 0 bases at V and 0 bases at J, with 8 bases between. This CDR3 spans 15 amino acids. The CDR3 DNA follows: TGTGCCAGCAGCGTAGAGTCAGTTAGCACAGATACGCAGTATTTT. Its translation: CASSVESVSTDTQYF.

V is TRBV6-6 and J is TRBJ1-6; the D is unclear. Germline V gene sequence: CDR1 MNHNY, CDR2 SVGAGI (reference sequence). Trimming removed 6 bases at V and 5 bases at J, with 8 bases between. CDR3 length: 13 amino acids. The DNA for the CDR3 is TGTGCCAGCAGGGTCGGAGATAATTCACCCCTCCACTTT. As protein: CASRVGDNSPLHF.

The rearrangement links TRBV27 to TRBJ2-7; 7 bases are a match to TRBD1. The CDR3 has 14 residues. The J segment lost 3 bases and the V segment lost 3 bases, leaving 5 bases of the junction unmatched. The germline V gene has CDR1 MNHEY and CDR2 SMNVEV (reference sequence). The CDR3 spells CASSLTPGGYEQYF. The CDR3 DNA follows: TGTGCCAGCAGTTTGACCCCAGGGGGCTACGAGCAGTACTTC.

The genes are TRBV5-6 and TRBJ2-1; a possible D gene is TRBD2 (6 bases). Trimming removed 4 bases at V and 8 bases at J, with 13 bases between. Germline V gene data show CDR1 as SGHDT and CDR2 as YYEEEE. The CDR3 consists of 13 residues. The CDR3 loop reads CASSLRLVYEQFF. The DNA of the CDR3 is TGTGCCAGCAGCCTGAGACTAGTCTATGAGCAGTTCTTC. Full variable domain (outside the CDR3, taken from reference TRBV5-6 and TRBJ2-1): DAGVTQSPTHLIKTRGQQVTLRCSPKSGHDTVSWYQQALGQGPQFIFQYYEEEERQRGNFPDRFSGHQFPNYSSELNVNALLLGDSALYLCASSLRLVYEQFFGPGTRLTVL.

The rearrangement uses TRBV5-6 and TRBJ2-1; 11 positions match TRBD1. The germline gives CDR1 SGHDT, CDR2 YYEEEE. The CDR3 loop spans 15 amino acids. V was clipped by 4 bases and J by 4 bases; unmatched bases: 4. CDR3 region: CASSRGTGGYNEQFF. The CDR3 coding sequence is TGTGCCAGCAGCCGGGGGACAGGGGGTTACAATGAGCAGTTCTTC.

The CDR3 sequence is CASSLEARGNYEQYF. The CDR3 nucleotides are TGTGCCAGCAGCTTAGAGGCCAGGGGTAACTACGAGCAGTACTTC. The V and J genes are TRBV7-9 and TRBJ2-7, with D tentatively TRBD1 (6 bases). The germline CDR1 and CDR2 sequences are SEHNR and FQNEAQ (reference sequence). With 1 base removed from V and 3 bases from J, the gap between germline ends came to 13 bases. This CDR3 is built from 15 residues.

This chain connects TRBV11-2 to TRBJ2-7; 12 bases match TRBD1. The CDR3 is 15 residues long. Germline lookup yields CDR1 SGHAT and CDR2 FQNNGV. The V gene end was trimmed by 4 bases and the J gene end by 7 bases; junction bases not matched to a gene: 8. CDR3 sequence: CASSWPGQGAREQYF. The DNA for the CDR3 is TGTGCCAGCAGCTGGCCGGGACAGGGGGCGCGGGAGCAGTACTTC.

The J gene is TRBJ1-2, the V gene TRBV10-1, with 7 bases that match TRBD1. CDR3 length equals 14 residues. Germline values: CDR1 WNHNN, CDR2 SYGVQD (reference sequence). Losses at the gene ends were 7 bases for V and 7 bases for J; bases not matched to a gene: 12. Here the CDR3 DNA reads TGCGCCAGCAAACGACAGGGCAAGGGGGGTGGCTACACCTTC. Amino acid sequence: CASKRQGKGGGYTF.

There are a few counts of this clone. This chain joins TRBV10-3 and TRBJ1-1, with 7 bases that match TRBD1. This CDR3 is 13 amino acids long. CDR1 and CDR2 from the germline V gene are ENHRY and SYGVKD. CDR3: CAIRQGKGAEAFF. Written as DNA, the CDR3 is TGTGCGATAAGACAGGGAAAGGGTGCTGAAGCTTTCTTT.

The V and J genes are TRBV7-9 and TRBJ2-7; a possible D gene is TRBD1 (6 bases). The CDR3 has 15 amino acids. Between the trimmed V and J ends, which lost 5 bases and 5 bases, there was a span of 19 bases. CDR1 SEHNR and CDR2 FQNEAQ come from the germline V gene (reference sequence). Here the CDR3 DNA reads TGTGCCAGCAGCCCAAGGGAAGGGACATGGGACGAGCAGTACTTC. It yields the protein CASSPREGTWDEQYF. The entire variable domain, with the rest obtained from reference TRBV7-9 and TRBJ2-7, is as follows: DTGVSQNPRHKITKRGQNVTFRCDPISEHNRLYWYRQTLGQGPEFLTYFQNEAQLEKSRLLSDRFSAERPKGSFSTLEIQRTEQGDSAMYLCASSPREGTWDEQYFGPGTRLTVT.

The V call is TRBV6-1, the J call TRBJ1-1, with D unresolved. V lost 8 bases and J 1 base, leaving 11 bases between the germline ends. CDR1 is MNHNS, CDR2 SASEGT, per germline. CDR3 length equals 13 residues. CDR3 DNA: TGTGCCAGCCGTAGGGAGGGGAACACTGAAGCTTTCTTT. Residues: CASRREGNTEAFF.

The chain is built from TRBV5-6 and TRBJ2-7; no definite D call. This CDR3 is built from 14 residues. The V end was cut by 2 bases, the J end by 3 bases, with 12 bases between. CDR1 is SGHDT and CDR2 is YYEEEE in the germline V gene. This CDR3 reads CASSLRQENYEQYF. In DNA, the CDR3 is TGTGCCAGCAGCTTACGGCAGGAAAACTACGAGCAGTACTTC. Full variable domain (rest looked up from reference TRBV5-6 and TRBJ2-7): DAGVTQSPTHLIKTRGQQVTLRCSPKSGHDTVSWYQQALGQGPQFIFQYYEEEERQRGNFPDRFSGHQFPNYSSELNVNALLLGDSALYLCASSLRQENYEQYFGPGTRLTVT.

CDR3 bases: TGTGCCTCCCCCGGGCCGCCGGGATCCACTGAAGCTTTCTTT. Protein: CASPGPPGSTEAFF. This chain links TRBV6-1 with TRBJ1-1; D unclear. Trimming cost V 11 bases and J 4 bases, with 20 bases left between them. The CDR3 covers 14 residues. Germline V gene sequence: CDR1 MNHNS, CDR2 SASEGT.